The rows below give T cell receptor beta chains drawn from one sample of a study of early T cells in non-severe SARS-CoV-2 infection. Each CDR3 protein gets one entry after TCRdb re-called the 5' RACE reads with MiXCR. The repertoire includes around 68,000 distinct CDR3 sequences, around 12% of them detected once, and about 1.3% sits in the top ten. Here the sequenced sample was whole blood, taken at baseline. Receptors originate from an adult who was a healthcare worker with PCR-confirmed SARS-CoV-2 infection or an uninfected control (not recorded which). Each CDR3 is given with its conserved first and last residue. Fields, in order: clone size, V gene, D gene, J gene, CDR3 protein, CDR3 DNA. A D gene is named only where the DNA matches it firmly. Part of the rows lack a size; the others show once, few, many or a class for expanded clones.

many	TRBV7-2	NA	TRBJ1-4	CASSLDRLRAGKLFF	TGTGCCAGCAGCTTGGACCGTCTAAGGGCGGGAAAACTGTTTTTT
NA	TRBV6-1	NA	TRBJ1-1	CASSEDRFSTEAFF	TGTGCCAGCAGTGAAGACAGGTTTAGCACTGAAGCTTTCTTT
few	TRBV5-4	TRBD2	TRBJ2-1	CAIGGGRESSYNEQFF	TGTGCCATCGGAGGCGGGAGGGAGAGCTCCTACAATGAGCAGTTCTTC
NA	TRBV7-2	NA	TRBJ2-7	CASSNTLGEQYF	TGTGCCAGCAGCAACACCCTAGGCGAGCAGTACTTC
few	TRBV28	TRBD2	TRBJ2-1	CASSRPNRGNGRAGYNEQFF	TGTGCCAGCAGTCGCCCCAACCGGGGTAATGGGAGGGCAGGCTACAATGAGCAGTTCTTC
NA	TRBV5-4	NA	TRBJ2-7	CASSFWGGNYEQYF	TGTGCCAGCAGCTTTTGGGGGGGCAACTACGAGCAGTACTTC
NA	TRBV11-2	NA	TRBJ1-5	CASSLSVGINQPQHF	TGTGCCAGCAGCTTATCGGTAGGGATTAATCAGCCCCAGCATTTT
few	TRBV5-4	NA	TRBJ1-3	CASSSGLEGNTIYF	TGTGCCAGCAGCTCCGGGTTGGAAGGAAACACCATATATTTT
few	TRBV7-2	TRBD1	TRBJ1-4	CASSLAGRDSPNEKLFF	TGTGCCAGCAGCTTAGCGGGCCGGGACAGCCCTAATGAAAAACTGTTTTTT
NA	TRBV7-6	TRBD2	TRBJ2-1	CASSLNLAGGLSSYNEQFF	TGTGCCAGCAGCTTAAACCTAGCGGGGGGGCTCAGCTCCTACAATGAGCAGTTCTTC
many	TRBV20-1	NA	TRBJ1-4	CSATPAGNEKLFF	TGCAGTGCTACCCCCGCGGGTAATGAAAAACTGTTTTTT
NA	TRBV19	NA	TRBJ2-3	CASSIATWGDTQYF	TGTGCCAGTAGTATCGCAACATGGGGGGATACGCAGTATTTT
few	TRBV19	TRBD2	TRBJ2-3	CASAALSAGGRDTQYF	TGTGCCAGTGCTGCCCTTAGCGCGGGAGGGCGAGATACGCAGTATTTT
few	TRBV6-2/TRBV6-3	TRBD2	TRBJ2-3	CASSYPPTSGGGGTDTQYF	TGTGCCAGCAGTTATCCCCCAACTAGCGGGGGGGGAGGCACAGATACGCAGTATTTT
NA	TRBV27	NA	TRBJ1-6	CASSLILTARNSPLHF	TGTGCCAGCAGTTTAATATTGACAGCACGGAATTCACCCCTCCACTTT